A single sample gave rise to the 7 T cell receptor beta chains below, sequenced in a study of low-dose radiotherapy and immunotherapy resistance in tumors. TRAV- and TRBV-specific primers primed first-strand cDNA, covering alpha and beta chains. TCR amplification used about 20 PCR cycles, a constant-region primer and a V-primer adapter. TCRdb analysed the reads with MiXCR anew, one entry per CDR3 protein. The sample has 10,000 to 15,000 distinct CDR3 sequences; roughly four fifths are singletons. Receptors originate from a human donor with advanced metastatic prostate, ovarian, gallbladder or colorectal cancer (not recorded which). This table probably holds off-target reads from a library built for another chain.

This rearrangement joins TRBV6-2 or TRBV6-3 to TRBJ2-7; 14 bases are a match to TRBD2. Per germline, CDR1 MNHEY and CDR2 SVGEGT. This CDR3 comprises 16 residues. The junction had 6 bases not matched to a gene; V was cut back by 6 bases and J by 2 bases. The CDR3 loop reads CASRGTSGRDTYEQYF. CDR3 DNA: TGTGCCAGCAGGGGGACTAGCGGGAGAGATACCTACGAGCAGTACTTC.

The gene calls are TRBV6-1 and TRBJ1-5; D unclear. V dropped 7 bases and J dropped 2 bases, with 6 bases sitting between them. Looked up from germline, CDR1 is MNHNS and CDR2 is SASEGT. The CDR3 runs to 12 residues. This CDR3 reads CASNAGNQPQHF. The CDR3 bases are TGTGCCAGCAATGCAGGCAATCAGCCCCAGCATTTT.

The CDR3 nucleotides read TGCGCCAGCAGCCCTGCCGGGACAGGGATTGGGGGCTCCTACGAGCAGTACTTC. Amino acids: CASSPAGTGIGGSYEQYF. This chain joins TRBV5-1 and TRBJ2-7; 9 nucleotides match TRBD1. Per germline, CDR1 SGHRS and CDR2 YFSETQ. The CDR3 covers 18 residues. Trimming cost V 4 bases and J 0 bases; bases outside gene matches: 14.

This clonotype was found a few times. The V and J genes are TRBV24-1 and TRBJ2-5; 11 bases match TRBD2. Germline CDR1 KGHDR, CDR2 SFDVKD. V shed 4 bases, J shed 2 bases, and the junction held 8 bases outside the gene matches. The CDR3 loop spans 17 amino acids. CDR3 bases: TGTGCCACCAGTGACCCTCCGGGACTAGCGGTACAAGAGACCCAGTACTTC. Encoded protein: CATSDPPGLAVQETQYF.

The CDR3 protein is CSVEDKPPGRAFF. The CDR3 nucleotides read TGCAGCGTTGAAGATAAGCCGCCCGGGAGAGCTTTCTTT. This sequence joins TRBV29-1 and TRBJ1-1, with D unresolved. The CDR3 spans 13 residues. V lost 0 bases and J lost 10, with 15 bases in between. The germline gives CDR1 SQVTM, CDR2 ANQGSEA.

V gene TRBV4-3 combines with J gene TRBJ2-7; TRBD1 agrees at 8 bases. This CDR3 region has 13 residues. Unmatched junction bases numbered 3, after V lost 2 bases and J lost 6 bases. Per germline, CDR1 LGHNA and CDR2 YSLEER. DNA for the CDR3: TGCGCCAGCAGCCAACGACAGGGGATCGAGCAGTACTTC. Translated, it gives CASSQRQGIEQYF.

The chain combines TRBV4-3 with TRBJ1-4; D might be TRBD1 (6 bases). Germline V lookup: CDR1 LGHNA, CDR2 YSLEER. V was pared by 3 bases and J by 5 bases, with 10 bases between. The CDR3 spans 14 residues. The CDR3 here is CASSHTGANEKLFF. CDR3 coding DNA: TGCGCCAGCAGCCATACGGGGGCGAATGAAAAACTGTTTTTT.